Only a few counts were recorded for the clone carrying this T cell receptor (beta chain). Its antigen remains unidentified. Compared with germline, one end of the junction differs, possibly owing to a read error. This entry belongs to a study of blood T cells in healthy people across ages. Study results and limitations: Reliance upon unsorted PBMCs precluded definitive naive versus antigen-experienced comparison.

Germline lookup yields CDR1 SQVTM and CDR2 ANQGSEA. The CDR3 length is 11 residues. Combining a sample-barcoded 5' primer with a J-beta primer mix, a second PCR ran for roughly 6 to 12 cycles. Template switching added a 12-random-nucleotide identifier to every cDNA molecule. TCRdb used MiXCR to reprocess the 5' RACE reads, holding one entry per CDR3 protein. This sample has 550,000 to 800,000 distinct CDR3 sequences, with roughly 21% found just once. The receptor was isolated from a man between 65 and 80 years old in good health. Sequenced material: blood. The chain links TRBV29-1 to TRBJ2-7; perhaps TRBD2 as D (5 bases). The CDR3 DNA follows: TGCAGCGTTGAATACCGGGGAATGGAGTTCTTC. Protein sequence: CSVEYRGMEFF.